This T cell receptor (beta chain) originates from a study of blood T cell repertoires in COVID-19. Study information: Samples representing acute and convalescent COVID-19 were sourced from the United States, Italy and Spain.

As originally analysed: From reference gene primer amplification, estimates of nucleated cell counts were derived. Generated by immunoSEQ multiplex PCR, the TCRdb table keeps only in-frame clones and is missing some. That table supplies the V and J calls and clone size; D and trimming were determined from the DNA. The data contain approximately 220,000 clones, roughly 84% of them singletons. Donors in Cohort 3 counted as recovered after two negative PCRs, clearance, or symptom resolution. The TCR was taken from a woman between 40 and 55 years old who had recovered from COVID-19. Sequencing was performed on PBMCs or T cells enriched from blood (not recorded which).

CDR3 sequence (DNA): TGTGCCAGCAGCACTCTGGGACAGGGTAATTCACCCCTCCACTTT. Encoded protein: CASSTLGQGNSPLHF. The chain combines TRBV3-1 (or the pseudogene TRBV3-2) with TRBJ1-6; 9 bases line up with TRBD1. The germline V gene has CDR1 LGHDT and CDR2 YNNKEL (reference sequence). This CDR3 has 15 amino acids. Trimming at V came to 5 bases and at J to 6 bases, leaving 5 bases not matched to a gene.